This is a list of T cell receptor beta chains from one sample in a study of T cell changes during pregnancy in multiple sclerosis. Repertoires were generated with immunoSEQ multiplex PCR, while TCRdb's copy carries only in-frame clones and drops some. The sample holds tens of thousands of clones; under 95% are singletons and the top ten take 0.4% to 0.55%. Sequences were derived from CD4+ T cells from peripheral blood mononuclear cells, sampled in the third trimester of pregnancy. The origin of the receptors is a female donor with multiple sclerosis, enrolled in a pregnancy study. Both conserved end residues are part of each CDR3. A D gene is named only where the DNA matches it firmly. Part of the rows lack a size; the others show once, few, many or a class for expanded clones.

>TRBD1|TRBJ2-6|TRBV6-1|-
TGTGCCAGCAGTGAGACAGGGGGTATCTCTGGGGCCAACGTCCTGACTTTC
CASSETGGISGANVLTF
>-|TRBJ1-4|TRBV19|-
TGTGCCAGTAGTATTTTATCGGGGGGGCGAGAAAAACTGTTTTTT
CASSILSGGREKLFF
>TRBD2|TRBJ2-1|TRBV5-1|-
TGCGCCAGCCAGGAGGGAGGCGGGAGGCAAACCTACAATGAGCAGTTCTTC
CASQEGGGRQTYNEQFF
>-|TRBJ2-4|TRBV7-9|-
TGTGCCAGCAGCCCACTCGGGTCCGGCAAAAACATTCAGTACTTC
CASSPLGSGKNIQYF
>TRBD2|TRBJ2-1|TRBV28|-
TGTGCCAGCAGTTTAGCCCTTGGGCGGGAGGTTAAGAATGAGCAGTTCTTC
CASSLALGREVKNEQFF
>TRBD2|TRBJ2-1|TRBV19|-
TGTGCCAGTAGTTCCGTCCGGACGGGACTAGCGGGAGGCGCTGAGCAGTTCTTC
CASSSVRTGLAGGAEQFF
>-|TRBJ1-4|TRBV7-9|-
TGTGCCAGCAGTCAAGACAGAACAACTAATGAAAAACTGTTTTTT
CASSQDRTTNEKLFF
>-|TRBJ2-1|TRBV6-1|-
TGTGCCAGCAGTGAACTGAGCTCCTACAATGAGCAGTTCTTC
CASSELSSYNEQFF
>-|TRBJ2-2|TRBV5-1|-
TGCGCCAGCAGCTTGTTCTCGAGGACCGGGGAGCTGTTTTTT
CASSLFSRTGELFF
>TRBD2|TRBJ2-5|TRBV11-2|-
TGTGCCAGCAGCCTAGGGGCGGGAGTAGAAGAGACCCAGTACTTC
CASSLGAGVEETQYF
>-|TRBJ1-2|TRBV6-1|-
TGTGCCGCGAACCCCGAGCAGGGGTACTATGGCTACACCTTC
CAANPEQGYYGYTF
>TRBD2|TRBJ2-7|TRBV15|-
TGTGCCACCAGCCCGACTAGCGGAAGCTACGAGCAGTACTTC
CATSPTSGSYEQYF
>-|TRBJ2-2|TRBV2|few
TGTGCCAGCAGTAACAGGTGGACCGGGGAGCTGTTTTTT
CASSNRWTGELFF
>-|TRBJ2-2|TRBV7-2|-
TGTGCCAGCAGCTTAGTTGTAAGCCTAAGCACCGGGGAGCTGTTTTTT
CASSLVVSLSTGELFF
>-|TRBJ1-3|TRBV9|-
TGTGCCAGCAGCGTAGCGGGGTACTCTGGAAACACCATATATTTT
CASSVAGYSGNTIYF
>-|TRBJ1-1|TRBV28|-
TGTGCCAGCAGTTTCGGGGGGCTAGACACTGAAGCTTTCTTT
CASSFGGLDTEAFF
>TRBD2|TRBJ2-1|TRBV4-1|-
TGCGCCAGCTCCAAAATACCGGGACTAGCGGGTTCAGCCTACAATGAGCAGTTCTTC
CASSKIPGLAGSAYNEQFF
>-|TRBJ1-2|TRBV5-1|-
TGCGCCAGCAGCTTGGGGTCGGTTGGCTACACCTTC
CASSLGSVGYTF
>-|TRBJ1-4|TRBV4-1|-
TGCGCCAGCAGCGAGGGGACCAGGGGAGCAACTAATGAAAAACTGTTTTTT
CASSEGTRGATNEKLFF
>TRBD2|TRBJ2-4|TRBV7-3|-
TGTGCCAGCAGCTGCCACCCTAAGTGGGGACTAGCGGGAGATGGTGCCAAAAACATTCAGTACTTC
CASSCHPKWGLAGDGAKNIQYF
>TRBD1|TRBJ2-5|TRBV28|-
TGTGCCAGCAGTTCCCGGGACAGGGGGCTTCAAGAGACCCAGTACTTC
CASSSRDRGLQETQYF
>-|TRBJ2-1|TRBV5-4|-
TGTGCCAGCAGCTCGCGGTTTGAGCGGAGCTCCTACAATGAGCAGTTCTTC
CASSSRFERSSYNEQFF
>-|TRBJ1-1|TRBV5-1|-
TGCGCCAGCAGCTTGTTCGGGAACACTGAAGCTTTCTTT
CASSLFGNTEAFF